Following are 2 T cell receptor beta chains from one sample sequenced in a study of T cells in Graves' hyperthyroidism and ophthalmopathy. RNA transcripts served as the template for amplifying TCR beta CDR3 regions. During a first-round RT-PCR of the TCR CDR3, the HTBI primer set was used. TCRdb redid the calling of the multiplex PCR reads with MiXCR, one entry per CDR3 protein. There are around 290,000 distinct CDR3 sequences in the sample; about an eighth occur only once, and 6% to 8% lies in the top ten. The sample consisted of blood. These receptors all stem from a woman aged 25 to 39 with Graves' hyperthyroidism that later progressed to Graves' ophthalmopathy.

This clonotype has at least ten counts. The chain joins TRBV7-9 to TRBJ2-5; possibly TRBD2 for D (6 bases). V was pared by 5 bases and J by 3 bases, with 19 bases between. The CDR3 extends over 16 amino acids. Germline-derived CDR1 and CDR2 are SEHNR and FQNEAQ (reference sequence). The CDR3 is CASSQIIERAEETQYF. The CDR3 DNA reads TGTGCCAGCAGCCAAATCATCGAGCGGGCAGAAGAGACCCAGTACTTC.

The table lists this clonotype with many counts. CDR3 loop: CASRGGRAYGYTF. The CDR3 DNA reads as TGTGCCAGCAGGGGGGGCAGGGCCTATGGCTACACCTTC. This sequence joins TRBV5-6 and TRBJ1-2, with D maybe TRBD1 (6 bases). Germline V gene data show CDR1 as SGHDT and CDR2 as YYEEEE. V lost 5 bases and J 4 bases, leaving 12 bases between the germline ends. The CDR3 has 13 amino acids.